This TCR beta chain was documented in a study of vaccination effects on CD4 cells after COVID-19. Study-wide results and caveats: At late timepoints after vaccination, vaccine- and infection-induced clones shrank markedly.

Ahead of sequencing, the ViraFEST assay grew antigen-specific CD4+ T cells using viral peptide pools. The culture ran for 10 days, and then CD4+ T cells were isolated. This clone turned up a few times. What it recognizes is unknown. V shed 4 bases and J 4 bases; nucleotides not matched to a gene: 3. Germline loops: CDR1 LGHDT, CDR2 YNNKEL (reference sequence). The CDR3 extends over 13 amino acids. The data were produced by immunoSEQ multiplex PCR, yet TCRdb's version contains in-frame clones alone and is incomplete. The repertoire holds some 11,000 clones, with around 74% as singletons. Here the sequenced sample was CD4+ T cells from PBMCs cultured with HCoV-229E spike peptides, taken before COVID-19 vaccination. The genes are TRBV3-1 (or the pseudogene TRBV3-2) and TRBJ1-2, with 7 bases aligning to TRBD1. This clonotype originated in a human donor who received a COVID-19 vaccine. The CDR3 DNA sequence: TGTGCCAGCAGCCCGCGACAGGGCTATGGCTACACCTTC. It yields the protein CASSPRQGYGYTF.